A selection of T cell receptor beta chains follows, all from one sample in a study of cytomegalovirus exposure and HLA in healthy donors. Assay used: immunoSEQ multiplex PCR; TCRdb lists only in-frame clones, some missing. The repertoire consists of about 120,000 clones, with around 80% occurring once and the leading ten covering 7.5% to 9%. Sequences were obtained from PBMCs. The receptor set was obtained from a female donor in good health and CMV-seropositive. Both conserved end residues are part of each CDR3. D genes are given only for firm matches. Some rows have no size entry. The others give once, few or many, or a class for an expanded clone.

cdr3_nt: TGTGCCAGCAGAATTAGCCGGACAGGGGCCTACAATGAGCAGTTCTTC
cdr3_aa: CASRISRTGAYNEQFF
d_call: TRBD1
v_call: TRBV7-8
clone_size: .
j_call: TRBJ2-1

cdr3_nt: TGTGCCATCAGTGATACGGGAAGTGGATCTAATGAAAAACTGTTTTTT
cdr3_aa: CAISDTGSGSNEKLFF
d_call: .
v_call: TRBV10-3
clone_size: .
j_call: TRBJ1-4

cdr3_nt: TGTGCTAGTGGTTTCCGGGATGCTCGAAACACCATATATTTT
cdr3_aa: CASGFRDARNTIYF
d_call: .
v_call: TRBV12-5
clone_size: .
j_call: TRBJ1-3

cdr3_nt: TGTGCCAGCAGCCTCCGGGACAGCGGATACGAGCAGTACTTC
cdr3_aa: CASSLRDSGYEQYF
d_call: TRBD1
v_call: TRBV13
clone_size: .
j_call: TRBJ2-7

cdr3_nt: TGTGCCAGCAGTTACTCTGGGACCGGGAGCGCCTATGGCTACACCTTC
cdr3_aa: CASSYSGTGSAYGYTF
d_call: .
v_call: TRBV6-5
clone_size: .
j_call: TRBJ1-2

cdr3_nt: TGCGCCAGCAGCTTAGCTAGCGGGGAGACCCAGTACTTC
cdr3_aa: CASSLASGETQYF
d_call: TRBD2
v_call: TRBV5-1
clone_size: .
j_call: TRBJ2-5

cdr3_nt: TGTGCCAGCTCACCACCGGCAAACACAGATACGCAGTATTTT
cdr3_aa: CASSPPANTDTQYF
d_call: .
v_call: TRBV18
clone_size: .
j_call: TRBJ2-3

cdr3_nt: TGTGCCAGCAGTTCTTTTCGGGGTAATTCACCCCTCCACTTT
cdr3_aa: CASSSFRGNSPLHF
d_call: .
v_call: TRBV6-5
clone_size: .
j_call: TRBJ1-6

cdr3_nt: TGCGCCAGCAGCTTGGTCGGGAGCTCCTATAATTCACCCCTCCACTTT
cdr3_aa: CASSLVGSSYNSPLHF
d_call: .
v_call: TRBV5-1
clone_size: once
j_call: TRBJ1-6

cdr3_nt: TGTGCCAGCAGGAGGACTAGCGGGGGATCCACGGGGGAGCTGTTTTTT
cdr3_aa: CASRRTSGGSTGELFF
d_call: TRBD2
v_call: TRBV6-4
clone_size: .
j_call: TRBJ2-2

cdr3_nt: TGTGCCAGTACCTTAATCAGGGGCACTGAAGCTTTCTTT
cdr3_aa: CASTLIRGTEAFF
d_call: .
v_call: TRBV19
clone_size: .
j_call: TRBJ1-1

cdr3_nt: TGTGCCAGTAGTAGGGGGGACACCGGGGAGCTGTTTTTT
cdr3_aa: CASSRGDTGELFF
d_call: .
v_call: TRBV19
clone_size: .
j_call: TRBJ2-2

cdr3_nt: TGTGCCAGCAGCCCGGACAGGTCTCACCTCCACTTT
cdr3_aa: CASSPDRSHLHF
d_call: TRBD1
v_call: TRBV7-8
clone_size: few
j_call: TRBJ1-6

cdr3_nt: TGCAGCGTTGACAGAGGCCAAGAGACCCAGTACTTC
cdr3_aa: CSVDRGQETQYF
d_call: .
v_call: TRBV29-1
clone_size: once
j_call: TRBJ2-5

cdr3_nt: TGTGCCATCAGTGAGTCGACAGGCTTTACTGAAGCTTTCTTT
cdr3_aa: CAISESTGFTEAFF
d_call: .
v_call: TRBV10-3
clone_size: .
j_call: TRBJ1-1

cdr3_nt: TGTGCCAGCAGTTTCAGGGGGCCTGGGGCCAACGTCCTGACTTTC
cdr3_aa: CASSFRGPGANVLTF
d_call: TRBD1
v_call: TRBV28
clone_size: .
j_call: TRBJ2-6

cdr3_nt: TGTGCCAGCAGCTCCCGCGAGGCGTCCTCTGGAAACACCATATATTTT
cdr3_aa: CASSSREASSGNTIYF
d_call: .
v_call: TRBV7-2
clone_size: .
j_call: TRBJ1-3

cdr3_nt: TGTGCCAGCACTCCCCGGGGGGACCGTTCCGGGGGGGCCAACGTCCTGACTTTC
cdr3_aa: CASTPRGDRSGGANVLTF
d_call: TRBD2
v_call: TRBV28
clone_size: .
j_call: TRBJ2-6

cdr3_nt: TGCAGCGTTGAAGCCCCGGGGTCAGGACGCACTGAAGCTTTCTTT
cdr3_aa: CSVEAPGSGRTEAFF
d_call: .
v_call: TRBV29-1
clone_size: .
j_call: TRBJ1-1

cdr3_nt: TGTGCCAGCAGCAAGGGACAGGGCGTCGAGACCCAGTACTTC
cdr3_aa: CASSKGQGVETQYF
d_call: TRBD1
v_call: TRBV5-6
clone_size: .
j_call: TRBJ2-5

cdr3_nt: TGTGCCAGAAGGACCCTACTACTAGGCGAAAAACTGTTTTTT
cdr3_aa: CARRTLLLGEKLFF
d_call: .
v_call: TRBV7-5
clone_size: .
j_call: TRBJ1-4

cdr3_nt: TGTGCCAGCAGAGACGGACAGGGAGGATCCAATTCACCCCTCCACTTT
cdr3_aa: CASRDGQGGSNSPLHF
d_call: TRBD1
v_call: TRBV6-6
clone_size: .
j_call: TRBJ1-6

cdr3_nt: TGCGCCAGCAGCCTCGCGGGGCCCAGCGCCCTTGACAATGAGCAGTTCTTC
cdr3_aa: CASSLAGPSALDNEQFF
d_call: .
v_call: TRBV5-1
clone_size: .
j_call: TRBJ2-1